A selection of T cell receptor beta chains follows, all from one sample in a study of blood T cell repertoires in COVID-19. This table comes from immunoSEQ multiplex PCR, and its TCRdb copy is limited to in-frame clones, with some not included. Among 75,000 or so clones, 84% were seen once, and the ten largest hold 3.5%. The sample comprised peripheral blood. All receptors derive from a man in his forties or fifties with acute or convalescent COVID-19. CDR3s include the opening cysteine and the closing phenylalanine or tryptophan.

v_call: TRBV12-3/TRBV12-4; j_call: TRBJ1-2; cdr3_aa: CASSSNRVRAF
v_call: TRBV4-2; j_call: TRBJ2-1; cdr3_aa: CASSPRTSGENEQFF
v_call: TRBV19; j_call: TRBJ1-2; cdr3_aa: CASSTATGTDYGYTF
v_call: TRBV11-2; j_call: TRBJ1-6; cdr3_aa: CASSLGRENSPLHF
v_call: TRBV7-2; j_call: TRBJ1-6; cdr3_aa: CASSLGLGDDSPLHF
v_call: TRBV9; j_call: TRBJ1-1; cdr3_aa: CASSRLIKGASTEAFF
v_call: TRBV6-5; j_call: TRBJ2-2; cdr3_aa: CASSLSTGELFF
v_call: TRBV7-6; j_call: TRBJ2-7; cdr3_aa: CASSLTSGSTYEQYF
v_call: TRBV7-3; j_call: TRBJ2-1; cdr3_aa: CASRTTGTGGGNEQFF
v_call: TRBV18; j_call: TRBJ2-2; cdr3_aa: CASSPVGGSRGELFF
v_call: TRBV7-2; j_call: TRBJ1-5; cdr3_aa: CASSLGAGRGQVQPQHF
v_call: TRBV5-1; j_call: TRBJ2-7; cdr3_aa: CASSFSGGGYEQYF
v_call: TRBV5-1; j_call: TRBJ2-1; cdr3_aa: CASSAWTGGLYNEQFF
v_call: TRBV5-1; j_call: TRBJ2-1; cdr3_aa: CASQGGPTSNEQFF
v_call: TRBV28; j_call: TRBJ1-6; cdr3_aa: CASPRTGLNGPLHF
v_call: TRBV6-5; j_call: TRBJ2-7; cdr3_aa: CASGGSGVYEQYF
v_call: TRBV4-3; j_call: TRBJ1-1; cdr3_aa: CASSQETGSFTEAFF
v_call: TRBV5-5; j_call: TRBJ1-6; cdr3_aa: CARYTGSQGSPLHF
v_call: TRBV6-2/TRBV6-3; j_call: TRBJ1-5; cdr3_aa: CASSYGAGYRGNQPQHF
v_call: TRBV20-1; j_call: TRBJ2-5; cdr3_aa: CSASEFRTGREETQYF
v_call: TRBV29-1; j_call: TRBJ2-3; cdr3_aa: CSVDQTGTGLRDTQYF
v_call: TRBV6-2/TRBV6-3; j_call: TRBJ1-1; cdr3_aa: CASSYGQLEAFF
v_call: TRBV10-2; j_call: TRBJ2-2; cdr3_aa: CATSPLAVLGGELFF
v_call: TRBV27; j_call: TRBJ1-5; cdr3_aa: CASSLNPSGTGERMYSNQPQHF